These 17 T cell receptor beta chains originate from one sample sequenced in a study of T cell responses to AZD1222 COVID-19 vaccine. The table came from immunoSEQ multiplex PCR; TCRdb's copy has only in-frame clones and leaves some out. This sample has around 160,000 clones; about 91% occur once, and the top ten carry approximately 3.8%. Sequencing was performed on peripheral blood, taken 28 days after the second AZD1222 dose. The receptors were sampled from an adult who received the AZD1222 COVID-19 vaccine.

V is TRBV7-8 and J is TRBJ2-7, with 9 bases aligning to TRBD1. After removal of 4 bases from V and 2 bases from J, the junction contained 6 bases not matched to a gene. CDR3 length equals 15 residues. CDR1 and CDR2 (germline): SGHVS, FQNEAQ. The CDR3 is CASSSTGTGPYEQYF. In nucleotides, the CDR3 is TGTGCCAGCAGCTCGACCGGGACAGGGCCCTACGAGCAGTACTTC.

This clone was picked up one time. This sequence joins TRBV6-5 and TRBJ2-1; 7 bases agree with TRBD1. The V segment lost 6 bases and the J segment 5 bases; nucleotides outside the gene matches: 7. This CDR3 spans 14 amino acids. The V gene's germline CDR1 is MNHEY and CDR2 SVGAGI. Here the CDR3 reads CASRRLGTDNEQFF. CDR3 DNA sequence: TGTGCCAGCAGACGTTTAGGGACAGACAATGAGCAGTTCTTC.

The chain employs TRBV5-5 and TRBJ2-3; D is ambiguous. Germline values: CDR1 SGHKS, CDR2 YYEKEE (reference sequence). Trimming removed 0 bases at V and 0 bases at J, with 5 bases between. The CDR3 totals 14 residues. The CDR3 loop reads CASSLAASTDTQYF. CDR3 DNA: TGTGCCAGCAGCTTGGCGGCTAGCACAGATACGCAGTATTTT.

The chain's CDR3 is CASSWDRGPNEQFF. In nucleotides, the CDR3 is TGTGCCAGCAGCTGGGACAGGGGGCCCAATGAGCAGTTCTTC. The chain couples TRBV5-6 to TRBJ2-1; TRBD1 matches 12 bases. The V segment lost 3 bases and the J segment 6 bases; nucleotides outside the gene matches: 1. The CDR3 is made up of 14 amino acids. Germline V gene sequence: CDR1 SGHDT, CDR2 YYEEEE. Complete variable domain (other parts from reference TRBV5-6 and TRBJ2-1): DAGVTQSPTHLIKTRGQQVTLRCSPKSGHDTVSWYQQALGQGPQFIFQYYEEEERQRGNFPDRFSGHQFPNYSSELNVNALLLGDSALYLCASSWDRGPNEQFFGPGTRLTVL.

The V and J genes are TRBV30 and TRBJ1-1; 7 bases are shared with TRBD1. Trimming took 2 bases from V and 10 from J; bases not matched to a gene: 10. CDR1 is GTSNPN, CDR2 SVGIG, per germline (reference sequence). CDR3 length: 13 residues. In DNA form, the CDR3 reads TGTGCCTGGAGTTCCGGGACAGTGGGGCGAGCTTTCTTT. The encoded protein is CAWSSGTVGRAFF.

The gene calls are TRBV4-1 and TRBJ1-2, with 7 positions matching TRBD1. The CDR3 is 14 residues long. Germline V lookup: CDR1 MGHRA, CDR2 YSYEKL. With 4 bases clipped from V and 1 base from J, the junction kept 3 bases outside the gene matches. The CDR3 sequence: CASSPGQDNYGYTF. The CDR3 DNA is TGCGCCAGCAGCCCTGGACAGGATAACTATGGCTACACCTTC.

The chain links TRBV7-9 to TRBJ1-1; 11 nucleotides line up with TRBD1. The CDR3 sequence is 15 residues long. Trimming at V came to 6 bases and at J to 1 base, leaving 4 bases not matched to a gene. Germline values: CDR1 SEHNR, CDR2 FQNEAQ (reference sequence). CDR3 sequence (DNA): TGTGCCAGCAGATCGGACAGGGGGCGGAACACTGAAGCTTTCTTT. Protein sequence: CASRSDRGRNTEAFF.

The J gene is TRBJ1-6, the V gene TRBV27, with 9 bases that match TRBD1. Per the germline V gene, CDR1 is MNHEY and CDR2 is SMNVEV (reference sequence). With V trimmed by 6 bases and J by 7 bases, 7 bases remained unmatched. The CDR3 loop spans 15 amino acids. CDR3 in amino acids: CASRTGGSVNSPLHF. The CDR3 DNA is TGTGCCAGCAGGACAGGGGGAAGCGTCAATTCACCCCTCCACTTT.

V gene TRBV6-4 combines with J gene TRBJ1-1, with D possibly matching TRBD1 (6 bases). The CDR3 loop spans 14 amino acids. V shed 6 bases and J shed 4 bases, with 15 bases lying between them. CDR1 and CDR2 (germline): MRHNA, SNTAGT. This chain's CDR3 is CASSSQTGSTEAFF. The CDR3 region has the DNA TGTGCCAGCAGCTCCCAAACAGGGAGCACTGAAGCTTTCTTT.

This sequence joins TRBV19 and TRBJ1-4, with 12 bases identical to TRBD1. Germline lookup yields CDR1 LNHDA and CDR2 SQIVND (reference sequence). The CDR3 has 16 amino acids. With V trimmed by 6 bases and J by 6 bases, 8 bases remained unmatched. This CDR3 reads CASSRDRGRDDEKLFF. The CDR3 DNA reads TGTGCCAGTAGCCGGGACAGGGGGCGCGATGATGAAAAACTGTTTTTT.

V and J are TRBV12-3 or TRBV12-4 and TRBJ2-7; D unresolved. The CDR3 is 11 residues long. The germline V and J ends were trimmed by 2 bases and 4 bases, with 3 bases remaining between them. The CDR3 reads CASSLQYEQYF. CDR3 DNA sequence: TGTGCCAGCAGTTTACAGTACGAGCAGTACTTC.

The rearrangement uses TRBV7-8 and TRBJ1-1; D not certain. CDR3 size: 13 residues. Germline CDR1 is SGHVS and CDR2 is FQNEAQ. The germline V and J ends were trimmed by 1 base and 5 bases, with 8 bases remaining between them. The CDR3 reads CASSLGTLTEAFF. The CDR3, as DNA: TGTGCCAGCAGCTTAGGAACGCTAACTGAAGCTTTCTTT.

CDR3 coding DNA: TGTGCCAGCAGTGAACCCAATCCCATCCATGGCTACACCTTC. Protein product: CASSEPNPIHGYTF. V and J are TRBV25-1 and TRBJ1-2; no firm D call. Germline V gene data show CDR1 as MGHDK and CDR2 as SYGVNS. Deletions cut 2 bases from V and 6 bases from J, with 13 bases between. The CDR3 covers 14 residues.

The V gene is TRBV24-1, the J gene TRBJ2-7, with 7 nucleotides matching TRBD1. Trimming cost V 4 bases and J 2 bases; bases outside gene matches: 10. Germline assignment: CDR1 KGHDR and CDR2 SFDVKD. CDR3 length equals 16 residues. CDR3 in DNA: TGTGCCACCAGTGACCCTACGGACAGGAAACCCTACGAGCAGTACTTC. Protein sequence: CATSDPTDRKPYEQYF.

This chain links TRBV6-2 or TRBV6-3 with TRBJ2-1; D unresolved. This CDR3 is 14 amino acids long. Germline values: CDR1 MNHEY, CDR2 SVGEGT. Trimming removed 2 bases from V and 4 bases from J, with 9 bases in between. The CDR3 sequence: CASSYVEFYNEQFF. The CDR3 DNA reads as TGTGCCAGCAGTTACGTGGAGTTTTACAATGAGCAGTTCTTC.

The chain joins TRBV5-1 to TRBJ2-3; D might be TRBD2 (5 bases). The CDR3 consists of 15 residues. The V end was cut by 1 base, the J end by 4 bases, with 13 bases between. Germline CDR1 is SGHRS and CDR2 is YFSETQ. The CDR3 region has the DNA TGCGCCAGCAGCTTGTTGAGGCCCGGGGCAGATACGCAGTATTTT. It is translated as CASSLLRPGADTQYF.

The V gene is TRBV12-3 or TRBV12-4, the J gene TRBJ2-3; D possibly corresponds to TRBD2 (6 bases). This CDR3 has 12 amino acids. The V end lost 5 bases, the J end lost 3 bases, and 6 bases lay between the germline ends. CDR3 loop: CASSGGTDTQYF. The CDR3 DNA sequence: TGTGCCAGCAGTGGGGGGACAGATACGCAGTATTTT.